This T cell receptor beta chain was documented in a study of regulatory T cells in long-lasting Graves disease. To make TCR beta libraries, researchers used iRepertoire HTBI primers and Arm-PCR of CDR3 regions. TCRdb recomputed calls from the multiplex PCR reads with MiXCR, one row per CDR3 protein. The sample has 500,000 to 700,000 distinct CDR3 sequences; about 15% are singletons. Study-wide results and limits: Persistent disease exhibited a predilection for TRBV28, TRBJ1-2 and TRBJ2-5.

This clonotype was found a few times. Its antigen remains unknown. CDR3 size: 14 residues. CDR1 is MNHEY, CDR2 SMNVEV, per germline (reference sequence). V dropped 6 bases and J dropped 1; count of bases not matched to a gene: 5. Time point noted: newly diagnosed GD, antithyroid drugs for less than 3 months. The TCR library used RNA extracted from PBMCs. The source of the patients was an endocrinology department in Xi'an, China. The data were also submitted as part of a second study, on T cells in Graves' hyperthyroidism and ophthalmopathy.

The sample in question was peripheral blood mononuclear cells (PBMCs), obtained at new diagnosis, from a patient treated with antithyroid drugs. This chain joins TRBV27 and TRBJ2-5; 7 bases match TRBD2. The receptor was derived from a woman in her twenties or thirties with Graves disease. The DNA for the CDR3 is TGTGCCAGCAGGCCGCGGGAGCCCCAAGAGACCCAGTACTTC. Protein product: CASRPREPQETQYF.